This T cell receptor (beta chain) was observed in a study of T cell responses to AZD1222 COVID-19 vaccine. Germline V gene lookup returns CDR1 SGHDT and CDR2 YYEEEE. This CDR3 is built from 13 residues. V lost 4 bases, J lost 4 bases, and 12 bases lay in between. Pooling of second doses given at about 4 or about 12 weeks was done. Only in-frame clones appear in the TCRdb table, and some are missing; sequencing was by immunoSEQ multiplex PCR. The sample lists under 150,000 clones; roughly 90% were seen once. The chain joins TRBV5-6 to TRBJ2-7; D might be TRBD1 or TRBD2, each matching 5 bases. The sequence derives from an adult who received the AZD1222 COVID-19 vaccine. The specimen comprised peripheral blood, sampled 28 days after the second AZD1222 dose. CDR3 bases: TGTGCCAGCAGCAGGGGACGTAATTACGAGCAGTACTTC. It codes for CASSRGRNYEQYF. Full variable domain (remainder filled in from reference TRBV5-6 and TRBJ2-7): DAGVTQSPTHLIKTRGQQVTLRCSPKSGHDTVSWYQQALGQGPQFIFQYYEEEERQRGNFPDRFSGHQFPNYSSELNVNALLLGDSALYLCASSRGRNYEQYFGPGTRLTVT.